Shown below are 21 T cell receptor beta chains from a single sample sequenced in a study of CD8+ T cells in alopecia areata. TCR sequencing used cDNA made by reverse transcription of extracted RNA. The protocol was immunoSEQ multiplex PCR, while the TCRdb copy is restricted to in-frame clones and leaves out a portion. The repertoire holds about 140,000 clones, with 62% as singletons. The specimen sequenced was CD8+ T cells sorted from blood. The receptors shown here come from a human donor in good health.

V usage is TRBV28 and J usage is TRBJ1-1; TRBD1 agrees at 7 bases. CDR1 is MDHEN and CDR2 is SYDVKM in the germline V gene. V lost 3 bases and J lost 0; bases outside the gene matches: 7. The CDR3 loop spans 16 amino acids. The CDR3 DNA reads TGTGCCAGCAGTTTTCCCGCCGGGACAGTGAACACTGAAGCTTTCTTT. Encoded protein: CASSFPAGTVNTEAFF.

The chain employs TRBV23-1 and TRBJ2-4; D perhaps matches TRBD1 (5 bases). TRBV23-1 falls under the ORF class, with uncertain function. The CDR3 has 13 amino acids. Trimming took 6 bases from V and 10 from J, leaving 16 bases between them. The CDR3 sequence is CASRARLGAIQYF. In DNA form, the CDR3 reads TGCGCCAGCAGGGCAAGGTTAGGGGCAATTCAGTACTTC.

This chain uses TRBV25-1 with TRBJ2-1; 8 bases agree with TRBD1. V was clipped by 6 bases and J by 2 bases; unmatched bases: 3. Germline V lookup: CDR1 MGHDK, CDR2 SYGVNS. The CDR3 loop spans 14 amino acids. CDR3 coding DNA: TGTGCCAGCAGGGACAGGGCCCCCTACAATGAGCAGTTCTTC. This translates into CASRDRAPYNEQFF.

CDR3 nucleotides: TGTGCCAGCAGCTTTGGGGGGACTTCATCGTACGAGCAGTACTTC. As protein: CASSFGGTSSYEQYF. The chain recombines TRBV5-4 with TRBJ2-7; TRBD2 might be the D (6 bases). Germline assignment: CDR1 SGHNT and CDR2 YYREEE (reference sequence). The germline V and J ends were trimmed by 2 bases and 4 bases, with 16 bases remaining between them. This CDR3 is built from 15 residues. Complete variable domain (other parts from reference TRBV5-4 and TRBJ2-7): ETGVTQSPTHLIKTRGQQVTLRCSSQSGHNTVSWYQQALGQGPQFIFQYYREEENGRGNFPPRFSGLQFPNYSSELNVNALELDDSALYLCASSFGGTSSYEQYFGPGTRLTVT.

The chain couples TRBV5-1 to TRBJ2-7, with D perhaps TRBD1 (6 bases). Per the germline V gene, CDR1 is SGHRS and CDR2 is YFSETQ. Trimming shortened V by 4 bases and J by 1 base, and 6 bases separated the two germline ends. This CDR3 is built from 12 residues. CDR3 DNA sequence: TGCGCCAGCAGCACAGGGTCCTACGAGCAGTACTTC. It codes for CASSTGSYEQYF. Filled out from reference TRBV5-1 and TRBJ2-7, the complete variable domain reads KAGVTQTPRYLIKTRGQQVTLSCSPISGHRSVSWYQQTPGQGLQFLFEYFSETQRNKGNFPGRFSGRQFSNSRSEMNVSTLELGDSALYLCASSTGSYEQYFGPGTRLTVT.

The chain has TRBV4-1 and TRBJ2-7; TRBD1 aligns across 8 bases. V was clipped by 1 base and J by 3 bases; unmatched bases: 5. The V gene's germline CDR1 is MGHRA and CDR2 YSYEKL. This CDR3 has 15 residues. Here the CDR3 DNA reads TGCGCCAGCAGCCAAGGGGACAGGTCGGACTACGAGCAGTACTTC. This gives the protein CASSQGDRSDYEQYF.

This clone occurred many times. The chain carries TRBV7-8 and TRBJ1-1; no firm D call. Trimming stripped 1 base from V and 0 bases from J, with 9 bases between. The CDR3 is 15 residues long. CDR1 is SGHVS, CDR2 FQNEAQ, per germline. CDR3 region: CASSLEGSLNTEAFF. The CDR3 DNA sequence: TGTGCCAGCAGCTTAGAAGGCAGTCTGAACACTGAAGCTTTCTTT.

The rearrangement uses TRBV5-6 and TRBJ2-1; no definite D call. V gave up 7 bases and J gave up 1 base, with 15 bases separating them. The CDR3 sequence is 15 residues long. CDR1 is SGHDT, CDR2 YYEEEE, per germline. CDR3 amino acids: CASRPGSKSYNEQFF. The CDR3 DNA reads as TGTGCCAGCCGCCCCGGTTCCAAGTCCTACAATGAGCAGTTCTTC.

The genes are TRBV27 and TRBJ1-1; D call uncertain. The V end lost 0 bases, the J end lost 5 bases, and 10 bases lay between the germline ends. In germline, CDR1 is MNHEY, CDR2 SMNVEV (reference sequence). The CDR3 totals 14 residues. This chain's CDR3 is CASSLSISGTEAFF. In DNA, the CDR3 is TGTGCCAGCAGTTTATCGATATCGGGGACTGAAGCTTTCTTT.

V and J are TRBV6-6 and TRBJ2-3, with a tentative D call TRBD2 (6 bases). Trimming pared 4 bases from V and 5 bases from J, leaving 16 bases between. The CDR3 runs to 15 residues. Germline values: CDR1 MNHNY, CDR2 SVGAGI (reference sequence). CDR3 nucleotides: TGTGCCAGCAGTTTATCTGGAGGGGCGGGAGATACGCAGTATTTT. As protein: CASSLSGGAGDTQYF.

This clone was picked up a small number of times. The V gene is TRBV10-3, the J gene TRBJ1-2, with 8 nucleotides matching TRBD1. V shed 0 bases, J shed 5 bases, and the junction held 2 bases outside the gene matches. The CDR3 extends over 14 amino acids. Germline loops: CDR1 ENHRY, CDR2 SYGVKD. The CDR3: CAISESTGDYGYTF. CDR3 nucleotides: TGTGCCATCAGTGAGTCGACAGGGGATTATGGCTACACCTTC.

V is TRBV18 and J is TRBJ2-3; D possibly corresponds to TRBD2 (5 bases). The germline gives CDR1 KGHSH, CDR2 LQKENI. The length of the CDR3 is 15 residues. V was trimmed by 3 bases and J by 2 bases, leaving 12 bases between them. CDR3 DNA: TGTGCCAGCTCACCTAGACGGGAACCCACAGATACGCAGTATTTT. Translated: CASSPRREPTDTQYF.

The chain employs TRBV27 and TRBJ1-2; 11 bases align to TRBD1. With 5 bases clipped from V and 4 bases from J, the junction kept 9 bases outside the gene matches. Germline V gene sequence: CDR1 MNHEY, CDR2 SMNVEV (reference sequence). This CDR3 region has 16 residues. The CDR3 sequence: CASSASGTGGGYGYTF. In nucleotides, the CDR3 is TGTGCCAGCAGTGCCTCCGGGACAGGGGGGGGCTATGGCTACACCTTC.

This chain connects TRBV15 to TRBJ1-4; D gene ambiguous. From germline, CDR1 is LNHNV and CDR2 YYDKDF (reference sequence). The CDR3 has 14 residues. V lost 0 bases to trimming and J lost 5 bases, with 7 bases between them. The CDR3 region has the DNA TGTGCCACCAGCAGAGACAAAGGGAATGAAAAACTGTTTTTT. Translated: CATSRDKGNEKLFF.

J is TRBJ2-1 and V is TRBV29-1; possibly TRBD1 or TRBD2 for D (5 bases each). Looked up from germline, CDR1 is SQVTM and CDR2 is ANQGSEA. The CDR3 is made up of 14 amino acids. Trimming stripped 5 bases from V and 10 bases from J, with 21 bases between. The CDR3 DNA reads as TGCAGCGTTTCCGGGACCCGAACCTTTCGAGAGCAGTTCTTC. Its protein product is CSVSGTRTFREQFF.

This clone has more than one count but fewer than ten. The chain joins TRBV29-1 to TRBJ2-1; no clear D. Trimming removed 7 bases from V and 7 bases from J, with 11 bases in between. CDR1 SQVTM and CDR2 ANQGSEA come from the germline V gene. The length of the CDR3 is 11 residues. The CDR3 is CSARQANEQFF. The CDR3 coding sequence is TGCAGCGCACGGCAGGCGAATGAGCAGTTCTTC.

This clone was seen once. The chain combines TRBV19 with TRBJ2-1, with D uncertain. Per germline, CDR1 LNHDA and CDR2 SQIVND (reference sequence). V was trimmed by 5 bases and J by 0 bases, leaving 14 bases between them. The CDR3 has 16 amino acids. In DNA, the CDR3 is TGTGCCAGTAGTGCCCCCCCTTGGTACTCCTACAATGAGCAGTTCTTC. Translating it yields CASSAPPWYSYNEQFF.

This sequence joins TRBV7-2 and TRBJ2-7, with unresolved D. V shed 3 bases and J shed 0 bases, with 9 bases lying between them. This CDR3 region has 14 residues. Germline V gene data show CDR1 as SGHTA and CDR2 as FQGNSA. The CDR3 is CASSFLGSSYEQYF. DNA for the CDR3: TGTGCCAGCAGCTTTTTGGGTAGCTCCTACGAGCAGTACTTC.

The rearrangement uses TRBV11-1 and TRBJ2-1; 8 nucleotides agree with TRBD2. The junction had 11 bases not matched to a gene; V was cut back by 5 bases and J by 8 bases. CDR3 length equals 15 residues. CDR1 and CDR2 from the germline V gene are SGHAT and FQDESV (reference sequence). CDR3 in DNA: TGTGCCAGCAGCCAAACCGGGACTAGTTACCATGAGCAGTTCTTC. It is translated as CASSQTGTSYHEQFF.

The gene calls are TRBV27 and TRBJ2-7; TRBD1 is a possible D gene (5 bases). Germline CDR1 MNHEY, CDR2 SMNVEV (reference sequence). Trimming pared 5 bases from V and 7 bases from J, leaving 9 bases between. This CDR3 has 11 amino acids. CDR3 protein: CASSKGFEQYF. The DNA of the CDR3 is TGTGCCAGCAGTAAGGGGTTTGAGCAGTACTTC.

The rearrangement uses TRBV30 and TRBJ1-5; perhaps TRBD1 as D (5 bases). V was shortened by 7 bases and J by 4 bases, with 14 bases between the two germline ends. The CDR3 is 13 amino acids. Looked up from germline, CDR1 is GTSNPN and CDR2 is SVGIG (reference sequence). The CDR3 bases are TGTGCCTTTCAAGACAGCGGGAATCAGCCCCAGCATTTT. It is translated as CAFQDSGNQPQHF.